This TCR beta chain is drawn from a study of response to subunit inactivated influenza vaccine. The ends were cut back, 5 bases at V and 2 bases at J, with 22 bases in the middle. The CDR3 loop spans 17 amino acids. Germline V gene sequence: CDR1 MNHEY, CDR2 SVGEGT. MiXCR, applied by TCRdb to the RT-PCR reads, yields one record per CDR3 protein. The table records hundreds of thousands of distinct CDR3 sequences, roughly 14% of them present only once. This clonotype originated in a man aged 50 to 59 who received an inactivated influenza vaccine. The sample here was PBMCs from blood, taken about 11 days after vaccination. This chain uses TRBV6-2 or TRBV6-3 with TRBJ2-7; a weak D match, TRBD1 (6 bases). CDR3 sequence: CASSPHQVWDTAYEQYF. For the CDR3, the DNA is TGTGCCAGCAGTCCCCACCAAGTTTGGGACACGGCCTACGAGCAGTACTTC.